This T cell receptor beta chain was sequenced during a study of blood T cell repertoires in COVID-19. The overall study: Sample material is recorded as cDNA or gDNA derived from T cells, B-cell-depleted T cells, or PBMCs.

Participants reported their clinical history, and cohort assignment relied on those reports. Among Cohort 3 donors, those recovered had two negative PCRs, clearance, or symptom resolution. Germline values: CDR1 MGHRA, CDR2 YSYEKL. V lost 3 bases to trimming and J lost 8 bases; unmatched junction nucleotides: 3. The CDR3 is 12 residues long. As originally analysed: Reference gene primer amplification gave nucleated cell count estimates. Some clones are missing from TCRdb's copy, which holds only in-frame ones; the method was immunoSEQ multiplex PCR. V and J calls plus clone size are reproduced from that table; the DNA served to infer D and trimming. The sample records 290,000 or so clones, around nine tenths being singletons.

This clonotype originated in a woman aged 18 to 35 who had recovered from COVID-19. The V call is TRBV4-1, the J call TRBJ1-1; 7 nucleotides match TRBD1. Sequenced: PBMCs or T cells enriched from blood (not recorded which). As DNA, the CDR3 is TGCGCCAGCAGCCAGACAGGGCTCGAAGCTTTCTTT. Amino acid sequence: CASSQTGLEAFF.